Listed below are T cell receptor beta chains from one sample, sequenced in a study of radiotherapy plus CTLA-4 blockade in lung cancer. Assay used: immunoSEQ multiplex PCR; TCRdb lists only in-frame clones, some missing. The sample records 81,000 or so clones, roughly four fifths being singletons. The material sequenced was peripheral blood, taken from a patient treated with radiotherapy plus ipilimumab. The receptors derive from a human donor with non-small cell lung cancer that progressed on radiotherapy plus ipilimumab. Both conserved end residues are part of each CDR3. Fields, in order: V gene, J gene, D gene, clone size, CDR3 DNA, CDR3 protein. D genes are given only for firm matches. Rows give clone size only sometimes, using once, few, many, or a class for an expanded clone.

TRBV11-3	TRBJ2-1	.	.	TGTGCCAGCAGCTTTGGGGGGACCTACAATGAGCAGTTCTTC	CASSFGGTYNEQFF
TRBV7-2	TRBJ1-6	.	.	TGTGCCAGCAGCTTACGACCGGGCGAGTCACCCCTCCACTTT	CASSLRPGESPLHF
TRBV5-6	TRBJ1-6	.	few	TGTGCCAGCAGCTTGTTCTGGGACCGCTCCTATAATTCACCCCTCCACTTT	CASSLFWDRSYNSPLHF
TRBV2	TRBJ2-3	.	.	TGTGCCAGCACCTCGGACAGATACACAGATACGCAGTATTTT	CASTSDRYTDTQYF
TRBV21-1	TRBJ2-7	.	few	TGTGCCAGCAGCAGATTTACAGGACCCTTCTCCGTCAGCTCCTACGAGCAGTACTTC	CASSRFTGPFSVSSYEQYF
TRBV2	TRBJ1-1	.	.	TGTGCCAGCCGACCCTTGGCTGAGACTGAAGCTTTCTTT	CASRPLAETEAFF
TRBV10-3	TRBJ2-2	TRBD1	.	TGTGCCGCAAGGCCCGACAGGGGGTTAGACGGGGAGCTGTTTTTT	CAARPDRGLDGELFF
TRBV7-9	TRBJ1-6	.	few	TGTGCCAGCAGCTTATATCGGCAGGGTGGCGATTCACCCCTCCACTTT	CASSLYRQGGDSPLHF
TRBV14	TRBJ1-4	TRBD1	.	TGTGCCAGCAGCCCTGGGACAGGACTTGAAAAACTGTTTTTT	CASSPGTGLEKLFF
TRBV20-1	TRBJ2-1	.	.	TGCAGTGCTAGAGCAGGGTGGGAGCAGTTCTTC	CSARAGWEQFF
TRBV5-4	TRBJ2-7	TRBD2	.	TGTGCCAGCAGCTTGGAGGCTAGCGGGAGTTACGAGCAGTACTTC	CASSLEASGSYEQYF
TRBV4-1	TRBJ1-5	.	.	TGCGCCAGCAGCCAAGATAGGAGCAGCAATCAGCCCCAGCATTTT	CASSQDRSSNQPQHF
TRBV5-1	TRBJ2-1	TRBD2	.	TGCGCCAGCAGCTTGGGGTTCCTAGCGGGAGATGAGCAGTTCTTC	CASSLGFLAGDEQFF
TRBV6-5	TRBJ1-1	.	.	TGTGCCAGCAGCCTCGGGGTGAACACTGAAGCTTTCTTT	CASSLGVNTEAFF
TRBV6-6	TRBJ2-5	.	once	TGTGCCAGCACCGGAGAAACGAAGACCCAGTACTTC	CASTGETKTQYF
TRBV5-1	TRBJ1-1	.	.	TGCGCCAGCCGCCCCGGCAGGGAGGCTGAAGCTTTCTTT	CASRPGREAEAFF
TRBV11-2	TRBJ2-5	TRBD2	.	TGTGCCAGCACCCTAGCGGGAGTAACAGAGACCCAGTACTTC	CASTLAGVTETQYF
TRBV18	TRBJ1-3	.	.	TGTGCCAGCTCACCCTTGGGGGGCTCTGGAAACACCATATATTTT	CASSPLGGSGNTIYF
TRBV19	TRBJ2-2	TRBD1	.	TGTGCCAGTAGCAGGGGGCATGCCACCGGGGAGCTGTTTTTT	CASSRGHATGELFF
TRBV7-2	TRBJ2-6	TRBD1	once	TGTGCCAGCTCGTGGACAGGGGGCGCCGGGGCCAACGTCCTGACTTTC	CASSWTGGAGANVLTF
TRBV6-6	TRBJ2-3	TRBD1	.	TGTGCCAGCAGACCGGGACAGGTGGCAGATACGCAGTATTTT	CASRPGQVADTQYF
TRBV7-7	TRBJ2-7	.	.	TGTGCTAGCAGCTTTGGTAAGGACGGACCCTACGAGCAGTACTTC	CASSFGKDGPYEQYF
TRBV6-5	TRBJ2-7	.	.	TGTGCCAGCAGTATAAGACCGGGGTACGAGCAGTACTTC	CASSIRPGYEQYF
TRBV2	TRBJ1-1	.	.	TGTGCCAGCACCGGTAAGGTTAGCGGGGTCTCGAACACTGAAGCTTTCTTT	CASTGKVSGVSNTEAFF
TRBV5-6	TRBJ2-3	.	once	TGTGCCAGCGCTCCACGGGGAAGCACATATACGCAGTATTTT	CASAPRGSTYTQYF
TRBV5-7	TRBJ1-5	.	.	TGTGCCAGCAGCTTGGCCGGGGAGAAAAGCAATCAGCCCCAGCATTTT	CASSLAGEKSNQPQHF
TRBV28	TRBJ1-2	.	.	TGTGCCAGCAGTCTAAGGGACGTATGGGGGTCTGGCTACACCTTC	CASSLRDVWGSGYTF
TRBV7-9	TRBJ2-5	.	.	TGTGCCAGCAGCCTCGGGCAAGAGACCCAGTACTTC	CASSLGQETQYF
TRBV30	TRBJ2-7	TRBD1	.	TGTGCCTGGAGTCGTGGGGACAGTACCTACGAGCAGTACTTC	CAWSRGDSTYEQYF
TRBV7-8	TRBJ1-6	TRBD1	.	TGTGCCAGCAGCCAGGGACAGGGAGGATCACCCCTCCACTTT	CASSQGQGGSPLHF
TRBV10-3	TRBJ1-4	.	.	TGTGCCATCAGTGGTGCCCCCGATAGGGAAAAACTGTTTTTT	CAISGAPDREKLFF